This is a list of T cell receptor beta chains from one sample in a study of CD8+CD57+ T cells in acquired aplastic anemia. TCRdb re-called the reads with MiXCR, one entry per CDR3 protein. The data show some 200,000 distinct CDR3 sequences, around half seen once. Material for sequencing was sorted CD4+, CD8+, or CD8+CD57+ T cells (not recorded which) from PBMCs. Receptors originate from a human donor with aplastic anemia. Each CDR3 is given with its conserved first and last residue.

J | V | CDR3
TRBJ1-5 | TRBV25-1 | CASSEGGLQHF
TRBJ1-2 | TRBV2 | CASTGGGPYGYTF
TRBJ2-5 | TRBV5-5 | CASSSGQRHTGF
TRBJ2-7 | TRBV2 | CASSRQDPGTYEQYF
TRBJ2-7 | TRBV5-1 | CASSSPLAVNEQYF
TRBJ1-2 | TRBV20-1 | CSATGQGDRGYTF
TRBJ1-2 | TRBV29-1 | CSAGTEAEGYGYTF
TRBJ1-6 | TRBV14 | CASGQEVLYNSPLHF
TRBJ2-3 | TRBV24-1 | CATSSQDTDTQYF
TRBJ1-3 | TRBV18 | CASSNGPASGNTIYF
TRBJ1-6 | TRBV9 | CASSNINSPLHF
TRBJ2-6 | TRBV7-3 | CASSSVAGLSSGANVLTF
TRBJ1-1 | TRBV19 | CASSMGQGEAFF
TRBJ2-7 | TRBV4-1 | CASSQVLAYEQYF
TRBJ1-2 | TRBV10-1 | CASIEDRGPSNYGYTF
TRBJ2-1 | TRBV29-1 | CSVGTRGSYNEQFF
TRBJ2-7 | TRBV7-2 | CASSLALYERYF
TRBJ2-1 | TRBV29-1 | CSGGGDEQFF
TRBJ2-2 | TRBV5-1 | CASRFPGPNTGELLF
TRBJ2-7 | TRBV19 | CASSISPGLVVYEQYF
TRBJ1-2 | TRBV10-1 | CASSVPYVRDRDLSGGYTF
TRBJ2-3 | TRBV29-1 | CSVEQDTQYF
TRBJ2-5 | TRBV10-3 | CAIRVSRAQETQYF
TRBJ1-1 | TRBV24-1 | CATSAYSGTGSSEAFF
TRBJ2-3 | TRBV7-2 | CASSLRVGADTQYF
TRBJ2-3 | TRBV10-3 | CAIRARGRTDTQYF